This is a list of T cell receptor beta chains from one sample in a study of OX40 agonist ivuxolimab in advanced cancers. Sequenced by immunoSEQ multiplex PCR; TCRdb stores in-frame clones only, minus some. The sample shows 55,000 to 90,000 clones, more than 75% of them seen only once. The material was CD4+ or CD8+ T cells sorted from blood, obtained in a trial of the OX40 agonist ivuxolimab. The source is an adult with an advanced solid tumor such as melanoma, head and neck, liver or kidney cancer. Each CDR3 is given with its conserved first and last residue. The D gene is left open where the match is weak. Size is omitted from some rows. Given values are once, few, many or a class for expanded clones.

V gene: TRBV6-1
J gene: TRBJ1-1
clone size: NA
D gene: NA
CDR3 protein: CASSEVAGSVNTEAFF
CDR3 DNA: TGTGCCAGCAGTGAAGTCGCAGGGAGTGTGAACACTGAAGCTTTCTTT

V gene: TRBV28
J gene: TRBJ2-7
clone size: NA
D gene: NA
CDR3 protein: CASSSPTGRRYEQYF
CDR3 DNA: TGTGCCAGCAGTTCACCGACAGGCCGCCGGTACGAGCAGTACTTC

V gene: TRBV5-1
J gene: TRBJ1-1
clone size: NA
D gene: NA
CDR3 protein: CASSLGGSFEAFF
CDR3 DNA: TGCGCCAGCAGCTTGGGCGGAAGTTTTGAAGCTTTCTTT

V gene: TRBV28
J gene: TRBJ1-2
clone size: NA
D gene: NA
CDR3 protein: CASQVGQPNGYTF
CDR3 DNA: TGTGCCAGTCAAGTGGGGCAGCCGAATGGCTACACCTTC

V gene: TRBV4-1
J gene: TRBJ2-1
clone size: NA
D gene: NA
CDR3 protein: CASSQVGRASYNEQFF
CDR3 DNA: TGCGCCAGCAGCCAAGTAGGGCGGGCAAGCTACAATGAGCAGTTCTTC

V gene: TRBV7-6
J gene: TRBJ2-5
clone size: NA
D gene: NA
CDR3 protein: CASSLVSGQETQYF
CDR3 DNA: TGTGCCAGCAGCCTAGTAAGCGGGCAAGAGACCCAGTACTTC

V gene: TRBV7-2
J gene: TRBJ2-7
clone size: NA
D gene: NA
CDR3 protein: CASSSRGEQYF
CDR3 DNA: TGTGCCAGCAGCTCACGGGGGGAGCAGTACTTC

V gene: TRBV18
J gene: TRBJ2-1
clone size: NA
D gene: TRBD2
CDR3 protein: CASSPPSGRANEQFF
CDR3 DNA: TGTGCCAGCTCACCACCGAGCGGGAGGGCCAATGAGCAGTTCTTC

V gene: TRBV7-6
J gene: TRBJ1-1
clone size: NA
D gene: NA
CDR3 protein: CASSLTGLTEAFF
CDR3 DNA: TGTGCCAGCAGCTTAACGGGGCTCACTGAAGCTTTCTTT

V gene: TRBV4-3
J gene: TRBJ2-1
clone size: NA
D gene: TRBD2
CDR3 protein: CASSPQAGSGHEQFF
CDR3 DNA: TGCGCCAGCAGCCCCCAAGCGGGATCGGGGCATGAGCAGTTCTTC

V gene: TRBV6-1
J gene: TRBJ2-3
clone size: NA
D gene: NA
CDR3 protein: CASSESPAGTDTQYF
CDR3 DNA: TGTGCCAGCAGTGAATCGCCGGCAGGGACAGATACGCAGTATTTT

V gene: TRBV15
J gene: TRBJ1-2
clone size: NA
D gene: NA
CDR3 protein: CATSRRHRVDGYTF
CDR3 DNA: TGTGCCACCAGCAGGCGACACAGGGTGGATGGCTACACCTTC

V gene: TRBV28
J gene: TRBJ2-5
clone size: NA
D gene: TRBD1
CDR3 protein: CASSLNRGLETQYF
CDR3 DNA: TGTGCCAGCAGCCTGAACAGGGGGCTGGAGACCCAGTACTTC

V gene: TRBV19
J gene: TRBJ1-2
clone size: NA
D gene: NA
CDR3 protein: CASSIGEMTNYGYTF
CDR3 DNA: TGTGCCAGTAGTATCGGGGAAATGACAAACTATGGCTACACCTTC

V gene: TRBV4-3
J gene: TRBJ1-1
clone size: NA
D gene: NA
CDR3 protein: CASSHKEGWDTEAFF
CDR3 DNA: TGCGCCAGCAGTCACAAAGAGGGATGGGACACTGAAGCTTTCTTT

V gene: TRBV25-1
J gene: TRBJ1-4
clone size: NA
D gene: NA
CDR3 protein: CASRGQGMGEKLFF
CDR3 DNA: TGTGCCAGCCGGGGACAAGGGATGGGTGAAAAACTGTTTTTT

V gene: TRBV28
J gene: TRBJ2-7
clone size: NA
D gene: NA
CDR3 protein: CASSSPGSTRYEQYF
CDR3 DNA: TGTGCCAGCAGTTCCCCCGGGTCAACCCGCTACGAGCAGTACTTC

V gene: TRBV18
J gene: TRBJ2-3
clone size: NA
D gene: TRBD2
CDR3 protein: CASSPGRRDTQYF
CDR3 DNA: TGTGCCAGCTCACCCGGGAGGAGGGATACGCAGTATTTT

V gene: TRBV2
J gene: TRBJ1-6
clone size: NA
D gene: NA
CDR3 protein: CASSIRGGDSPLHF
CDR3 DNA: TGTGCCAGCAGTATCAGGGGTGGTGATTCACCCCTCCACTTT

V gene: TRBV7-2
J gene: TRBJ2-5
clone size: once
D gene: TRBD2
CDR3 protein: CASLASGSKETQYF
CDR3 DNA: TGTGCCAGCCTCGCGAGCGGGAGTAAAGAGACCCAGTACTTC

V gene: TRBV18
J gene: TRBJ2-5
clone size: once
D gene: NA
CDR3 protein: CASSHRITSSETQYF
CDR3 DNA: TGTGCCAGCTCACACCGTATTACTTCTTCGGAGACCCAGTACTTC

V gene: TRBV19
J gene: TRBJ2-2
clone size: NA
D gene: NA
CDR3 protein: CASSGQGQFGELFF
CDR3 DNA: TGTGCCAGTAGCGGGCAGGGACAATTCGGGGAGCTGTTTTTT

V gene: TRBV7-2
J gene: TRBJ2-7
clone size: NA
D gene: NA
CDR3 protein: CASRYRGSSDHYEQYF
CDR3 DNA: TGTGCCAGCAGATATCGAGGGTCCTCTGATCACTACGAGCAGTACTTC

V gene: TRBV7-2
J gene: TRBJ2-1
clone size: NA
D gene: TRBD2
CDR3 protein: CASSPRDYYNEQFF
CDR3 DNA: TGTGCCAGCAGCCCCCGGGACTACTACAATGAGCAGTTCTTC

V gene: TRBV18
J gene: TRBJ2-7
clone size: NA
D gene: NA
CDR3 protein: CASSPTNDYEQYF
CDR3 DNA: TGTGCCAGCTCACCAACTAATGATTACGAGCAGTACTTC

V gene: TRBV6-5
J gene: TRBJ2-7
clone size: NA
D gene: TRBD2
CDR3 protein: CASKGLAVAYEQYF
CDR3 DNA: TGTGCCAGCAAGGGACTAGCGGTGGCCTACGAGCAGTACTTC

V gene: TRBV6-5
J gene: TRBJ1-4
clone size: NA
D gene: NA
CDR3 protein: CASGNGGSREKLFF
CDR3 DNA: TGTGCCAGCGGCAATGGGGGTAGCCGCGAAAAACTGTTTTTT

V gene: TRBV7-6
J gene: TRBJ2-3
clone size: NA
D gene: NA
CDR3 protein: CASSFSSTDTQYF
CDR3 DNA: TGTGCCAGCAGCTTCTCAAGCACAGATACGCAGTATTTT

V gene: TRBV7-2
J gene: TRBJ1-5
clone size: NA
D gene: NA
CDR3 protein: CASSLKPSRLGNQPQHF
CDR3 DNA: TGTGCCAGCAGCTTAAAACCAAGCAGACTTGGCAATCAGCCCCAGCATTTT

V gene: TRBV19
J gene: TRBJ1-6
clone size: NA
D gene: NA
CDR3 protein: CASRHLNSPLHF
CDR3 DNA: TGTGCCAGTAGACATCTTAATTCACCCCTCCACTTT

V gene: TRBV18
J gene: TRBJ1-2
clone size: NA
D gene: NA
CDR3 protein: CASSPSADNYGYTF
CDR3 DNA: TGTGCCAGCTCACCCTCCGCGGACAACTATGGCTACACCTTC

V gene: TRBV4-1
J gene: TRBJ2-3
clone size: NA
D gene: NA
CDR3 protein: CASSPDGGTGSTDTQYF
CDR3 DNA: TGCGCCAGCAGCCCCGACGGGGGGACAGGTAGCACAGATACGCAGTATTTT

V gene: TRBV11-2
J gene: TRBJ2-5
clone size: NA
D gene: TRBD1
CDR3 protein: CASSLVAGGRETQYF
CDR3 DNA: TGTGCCAGCAGCTTAGTGGCAGGGGGCAGGGAGACCCAGTACTTC

V gene: TRBV7-6
J gene: TRBJ2-1
clone size: NA
D gene: NA
CDR3 protein: CASSRLNEQFF
CDR3 DNA: TGTGCCAGCAGCCGCCTCAATGAGCAGTTCTTC

V gene: TRBV27
J gene: TRBJ1-1
clone size: NA
D gene: NA
CDR3 protein: CASSSQGGYAVGVAEAFF
CDR3 DNA: TGTGCCAGCAGTTCCCAGGGTGGATATGCAGTCGGCGTTGCTGAAGCTTTCTTT

V gene: TRBV6-1
J gene: TRBJ1-5
clone size: NA
D gene: NA
CDR3 protein: CASSDSQPQHF
CDR3 DNA: TGTGCCAGCAGTGACAGTCAGCCCCAGCATTTT

V gene: TRBV18
J gene: TRBJ2-1
clone size: NA
D gene: NA
CDR3 protein: CASSPALGSYNEQFF
CDR3 DNA: TGTGCCAGCTCACCAGCACTCGGCTCCTACAATGAGCAGTTCTTC

V gene: TRBV6-6
J gene: TRBJ2-5
clone size: NA
D gene: NA
CDR3 protein: CASSGSETQYF
CDR3 DNA: TGTGCCAGCAGTGGGTCGGAGACCCAGTACTTC

V gene: TRBV5-1
J gene: TRBJ2-1
clone size: once
D gene: TRBD1
CDR3 protein: CASSAWTGGYNEQFF
CDR3 DNA: TGCGCCAGCAGCGCATGGACAGGGGGTTACAATGAGCAGTTCTTC

V gene: TRBV28
J gene: TRBJ1-6
clone size: NA
D gene: NA
CDR3 protein: CASSSHTGTPSSPLHF
CDR3 DNA: TGTGCCAGCAGCTCCCACACCGGGACACCCTCCTCACCCCTCCACTTT

V gene: TRBV11-1
J gene: TRBJ2-7
clone size: NA
D gene: TRBD2
CDR3 protein: CASSSNLGGEQYF
CDR3 DNA: TGTGCCAGCAGCTCGAATTTGGGGGGGGAGCAGTACTTC

V gene: TRBV19
J gene: TRBJ1-2
clone size: NA
D gene: NA
CDR3 protein: CASRWSPEPTGYTF
CDR3 DNA: TGTGCCAGTAGGTGGTCGCCAGAGCCAACTGGCTACACCTTC

V gene: TRBV11-3
J gene: TRBJ1-1
clone size: NA
D gene: NA
CDR3 protein: CASSPGGGQAEAFF
CDR3 DNA: TGTGCCAGCAGCCCCGGGGGAGGACAAGCTGAAGCTTTCTTT